This T cell receptor beta chain was identified during a study of cytomegalovirus exposure and HLA in healthy donors. As for this clone: Antigen unknown.

This CDR3 has 15 residues. CDR1 and CDR2 (germline): MNHNS, SASEGT. Trimming took 1 base from V and 3 from J, leaving 13 bases between them. General observations from the study: The classifier reportedly diagnosed cytomegalovirus status with high specificity and sensitivity. The dataset shows that most TCR sequences were rare, while some public TCRs occurred in many donors. Some TCR beta chains (roughly 160 of them) were listed as cytomegalovirus-associated.

TCRdb's copy holds only in-frame clones and misses some; the assay was immunoSEQ multiplex PCR. This sample yields a few hundred thousand clones, of which approximately 80% are seen a single time; about 14% belongs to the top ten. From the approximately 110-subject validation cohort, which was separate from the roughly 700-subject first cohort, the donors were drawn. Sequences were obtained from PBMCs. This receptor was identified in a woman in her twenties or thirties in good health and CMV-seropositive. The chain employs TRBV6-1 and TRBJ2-7; D ambiguous. CDR3 nucleotides: TGTGCCAGCAGTGAAGTAGGTGGTAGTAGCTACGAGCAGTACTTC. Amino acids: CASSEVGGSSYEQYF.